The sequence of this T cell receptor (beta chain) was determined in a study of shared clonotypes between healthy human individuals (dated by TCRdb to 2019 to 2021). As for the study more broadly: A few men and two women, aged 18 to 49 years, made up the cohort. Libraries were prepared and TCR repertoires were sequenced by different laboratories using diverse techniques, in order to increase sequencing depth and limit assay-specific biases. Each donor's leukapheresis produced roughly between about 0.9 and 9.5 billion PBMCs. Blood TCR repertoires of 5 or 6 healthy adults were deeply sequenced to estimate repertoire size and the extent of clonotype sharing between individuals. Per donor, three plates each were used for CD4 naive and CD4 memory, two for CD8 naive, and one for CD8 memory. Broad study findings and their caveats: Sharing across a few donors was observed for around 5% of naive CD4, over 3% of naive CD8, over 2% of memory CD4, and about 0.4% of memory CD8 clonotypes. Estimated clonotype richness was generally larger for naive than for memory subsets. Compared with non-shared clonotypes, clonotypes shared by all four sorted-subset donors had higher generation probabilities. Incomplete sequencing was indicated by rarefaction of sorted-subset datasets, despite the large sequencing depth. Sampling was restricted to blood, and TCR repertoires in tissues likely differ from the TCR repertoires found in blood. Based on pairwise subsampling, the degree of clonotype sharing among donors was expected to be affected by sequencing depth. Because the study included only a small number of donors, the genetic and exposure-history diversity represented was limited.

The cysteine opens and the phenylalanine closes a CDR3 of 15 amino acids. The read is trimmed to its CDR3 DNA, 45 bases read in frame from base 1. V is cut by 3 bases and J by 7 bases, and the space between the germline ends is 13 bases. The germline V gene (reference sequence) gives CDR1 as LNHDA and CDR2 as SQIVND. The donors were healthy, HIV-negative adults with no recently reported acute infections or vaccinations. Only Caucasian adults living in Nashville, Tennessee, USA were represented among the donors. Magnetic negative selection was used to enrich CD4+ T cells, after which naive cells were positively selected on CD45RA and the negative fraction became the memory subset. Blood was obtained by leukapheresis, after which PBMCs were separated by Ficoll-Histopaque density gradient centrifugation and cryopreserved in liquid nitrogen vapor phase. Purity and quantity of every magnetically sorted T cell population were checked by analytical flow cytometry. Genomic DNA was isolated from every sorted fraction and measured by UV absorbance on a Nanodrop 2000c.

TCR CDR3 regions were amplified from genomic DNA by multiplex PCR using the deep immunoSEQ assay. Extracted genomic DNA from each cell subset was distributed evenly across all wells of several immunoSEQ 96-well plates, and each plate was treated as a replicate. For sorted subsets, each replicate PCR was loaded with 200 to 250 ng genomic DNA, equivalent to approximately 27,000 T cell genomes. Purified libraries were quantified with a Qubit 3.0 fluorometer, sized on a Bioanalyzer 2100, and re-quantified with the KAPA Library Quantification kit. Every immunoSEQ 96-well plate was sequenced on a dedicated single-read 150-cycle Illumina NextSeq 550 flow cell. The original pipeline was this. The immunoSEQ output contained only junctional sequences without quality scores, so filtering could not match that applied to full-length reads. To assign V/J genes and CDR3, sequences were annotated using PyIR, a Python wrapper for IgBLAST v1.9, with IMGT germline references. Any read was removed if the V/J assignment was weak (E-value above 1e-6), the CDR3 was missing, or the read contained stop codons, out-of-frame junctions, or ambiguous translated residues. V3J clonotypes were defined as sequences sharing the same inferred V gene, J gene, and CDR3 amino acid sequence. The percentage overlap between two repertoires was calculated by dividing the number of shared unique clonotypes by the size of the smaller repertoire. Richness of each repertoire was evaluated using RTK rarefaction, the Chao1 estimator, and Recon v2.1 estimates of unobserved clonotypes. OLGA was used to compute generation probabilities for all TCRbeta clonotypes that the gDNA method yielded from four donors. In TCRdb, the immuneACCESS table is reduced to in-frame sequences with V and J assigned. These tables do not hold every clone; where another copy was compared, an unresolved V gene accounts for under half, and the others remain unexplained. D and trimming come from the DNA, and the V and J calls and clone size come from that table. A total of around 700,000 clones appear in this sample, more than 70% of them only once. Jointly, the top ten make up 1.5% to 2% of the sample.

With regard to this clone: This receptor's antigen is unknown. No clone much larger than this one lies a single base away; base qualities are absent.

This sequence originates from a woman in her 30s in good health. The rearrangement joined TRBV19 to TRBJ1-6, with the D gene too uncertain to name. Input material: memory CD4+ T cells sorted from blood. Per the publication, the cell subset or site label means: CD45RA-negative fraction. The nucleotide sequence reads as follows: TGTGCCAGTAGTATTACTACAGCTCTCAATTCACCCCTCCACTTT. Translated, it reads CASSITTALNSPLHF.